This T cell receptor beta chain was sequenced during a study of OX40 agonist ivuxolimab in advanced cancers. As for the study in general: Those treated in dose escalation had hepatocellular carcinoma, melanoma, renal cell cancer or head and neck cancer. Partial responses were recorded for three patients, including one with hepatocellular carcinoma and two with cutaneous melanoma. General study results and limits: Partial responders dosed at 0.1-3.0 mg/kg displayed clonal expansion ranking among the lowest. Antigen specificity was not determined for the expanded peripheral T cells.

Trimming stripped 4 bases from V and 3 bases from J, with 13 bases between. Germline CDR1 and CDR2: LGHNA and YSLEER. This CDR3 contains 15 residues. As concerns this clone: Its antigen remains unknown.

Produced via immunoSEQ multiplex PCR; TCRdb's table is partial and in-frame only. The data contain fewer than 55,000 clones, around 81% of them seen just once; the ten biggest clones take up almost 6.5%. Sequencing was performed on CD4+ or CD8+ T cells sorted from blood, taken in a trial of the OX40 agonist ivuxolimab. The chain is built from TRBV4-3 and TRBJ2-1; tentative D call: TRBD1 (5 bases). This TCR was sampled from an adult with an advanced solid tumor such as melanoma, head and neck, liver or kidney cancer. CDR3 sequence reads: CASSRTSTVYNEQFF. Written as DNA, the CDR3 is TGCGCCAGCAGCCGGACCTCGACAGTCTACAATGAGCAGTTCTTC.